This TCR beta chain was captured in a study of T cells after yellow fever vaccination. Study-level information: Preparation used SMART-Seq v4 Ultra Low Input for the low-cell-number fractions.

General study results and limits: A minor fraction of clonotypes spanned both CD4 and CD8 compartments.

CDR3 size: 12 residues. V lost 11 bases, J lost 5 bases, and 13 bases lay in between. Germline assignment: CDR1 PRHDT and CDR2 FYEKMQ (reference sequence). TCR cDNA, made by 5'RACE template switching, carried an added universal primer site and UMIs. TCRdb processed the 5' RACE reads anew with MiXCR; each CDR3 protein has one entry. The data contain about 370,000 distinct CDR3 sequences, approximately 10% of them singletons. For this clonotype: Antigen unknown.

The chain couples TRBV13 to TRBJ1-5; weak D call: TRBD1 (5 bases). Source: PBMCs, taken on the day of the first yellow fever vaccination. The clonotype was recovered from a man aged 18 to 29 who received the YFV17D yellow fever vaccine. This CDR3 is CASAWGDQPQHF. CDR3 DNA: TGTGCCTCAGCCTGGGGCGATCAGCCCCAGCATTTT. Looking up the rest from reference TRBV13 and TRBJ1-5 gives the full variable domain: AAGVIQSPRHLIKEKRETATLKCYPIPRHDTVYWYQQGPGQDPQFLISFYEKMQSDKGSIPDRFSAQQFSDYHSELNMSSLELGDSALYFCASAWGDQPQHFGDGTRLSIL.